This T cell receptor (beta chain) is drawn from a study of cytomegalovirus exposure and HLA in healthy donors. Notes on the study in general: The authors confirmed in vitro that a few CMV-associated chains were specific for CMV antigens. DRB1 had the most TCR associations and HLA-C the fewest, a later analysis found, with rates varying by HLA locus.

The primer mix had 60 Vbeta and 13 Jbeta primers. Method: immunoSEQ multiplex PCR; TCRdb's copy keeps in-frame clones and lacks some. Of about 220,000 clones in the sample, less than 85% were seen once. Details on this clone: Its antigen remains unknown.

Input material: PBMCs. This clonotype originated in a man between 18 and 29 years old in good health and CMV-seronegative.

CDR3: CASSQGRANQPQHF. The CDR3 DNA sequence: TGTGCCAGCAGCCAAGGGAGGGCCAATCAGCCCCAGCATTTT. The V gene is TRBV7-6, the J gene TRBJ1-5, with D uncertain. The V end lost 5 bases, the J end lost 3 bases, and 11 bases lay between the germline ends. The CDR3 loop spans 14 amino acids. Germline loops: CDR1 SGHVS, CDR2 FNYEAQ. The whole variable domain, remainder taken from reference TRBV7-6 and TRBJ1-5, is GAGVSQSPRYKVTKRGQDVALRCDPISGHVSLYWYRQALGQGPEFLTYFNYEAQQDKSGLPNDRFSAERPEGSISTLTIQRTEQRDSAMYRCASSQGRANQPQHFGDGTRLSIL.